Listed here are 25 T cell receptor beta chains from one sample, sequenced in a study of CD8+ T cells in alopecia areata. The sequencing template was cDNA reverse transcribed from extracted RNA. Profiling relied on immunoSEQ multiplex PCR, and the TCRdb table lists in-frame clones only, not all of them. The sample shows about 69,000 clones, approximately 64% of them seen only once. The sample consisted of CD8+ T cells sorted from blood, taken at week 0. The receptors originated from a human donor with alopecia areata.

The chain carries TRBV30 and TRBJ2-1, with 13 bases identical to TRBD2. With V trimmed by 6 bases and J by 10 bases, 3 bases remained unmatched. This CDR3 is 12 amino acids long. Germline V gene sequence: CDR1 GTSNPN, CDR2 SVGIG (reference sequence). The CDR3 DNA follows: TGTGCCTGTACTAGCGGGAGGGTGGAGCAGTTCTTC. Amino acids: CACTSGRVEQFF. The whole variable domain, remainder taken from reference TRBV30 and TRBJ2-1, is SQTIHQWPATLVQPVGSPLSLECTVEGTSNPNLYWYRQAAGRGLQLLFYSVGIGQISSEVPQNLSASRPQDRQFILSSKKLLLSDSGFYLCACTSGRVEQFFGPGTRLTVL.

This clone is medium-sized (0.01 to 0.1%) by share. The V gene is TRBV5-1, the J gene TRBJ1-5; D is perhaps TRBD1 (6 bases). Germline V gene lookup returns CDR1 SGHRS and CDR2 YFSETQ. Trimming left V 4 bases short and J 7 bases short, with 18 bases between. The CDR3 is 15 residues long. The CDR3 DNA follows: TGCGCCAGCAGCCAGACAGGCGGAGTGGGGCAGCCCCAGCATTTT. It translates to CASSQTGGVGQPQHF.

The chain couples TRBV29-1 to TRBJ1-2, with a possible D match to TRBD1 (5 bases). The CDR3 is 14 amino acids. Trimming removed 0 bases at V and 4 bases at J, with 12 bases between. Germline CDR1 SQVTM, CDR2 ANQGSEA. DNA of the CDR3: TGCAGCGTTGAAGATTCAGGGTGGGTCTATGGCTACACCTTC. Its translation is CSVEDSGWVYGYTF.

This chain uses TRBV4-1 with TRBJ1-2, with a possible D match to TRBD1 (6 bases). Per the germline V gene, CDR1 is MGHRA and CDR2 is YSYEKL. V was trimmed by 5 bases and J by 4 bases, leaving 23 bases between them. The CDR3 contains 17 residues. The CDR3 region is CASSGAGGIQGGYGYTF. The CDR3, as DNA: TGCGCCAGCAGCGGGGCCGGGGGTATACAGGGCGGCTATGGCTACACCTTC.

Written as DNA, the CDR3 is TGCAGCGTTGATCTAGCGGGAACTTACAATGAGCAGTTCTTC. As protein: CSVDLAGTYNEQFF. The chain combines TRBV29-1 with TRBJ2-1; 9 bases are a match to TRBD2. The length of the CDR3 is 14 residues. V was pared by 3 bases and J by 4 bases, with 4 bases of the junction left unmatched. In germline, CDR1 is SQVTM, CDR2 ANQGSEA.

The chain joins TRBV29-1 to TRBJ2-5; possible D gene TRBD2, 6 bases. V was pared by 3 bases and J by 4 bases, with 21 bases between. There are 16 residues in the CDR3. From germline, CDR1 is SQVTM and CDR2 ANQGSEA. The DNA of the CDR3 is TGCAGCGTTGATGAGTCTGCGGGGTTTAGGGCAGAGACCCAGTACTTC. This encodes CSVDESAGFRAETQYF.

This clone has more than one count but fewer than ten. The CDR3 bases are TGTGCCAGCAGTCCTCAGACAGGAAACACAGATACGCAGTATTTT. Amino acids: CASSPQTGNTDTQYF. The rearrangement links TRBV27 to TRBJ2-3, with D possibly being TRBD1 (6 bases). This CDR3 region has 15 residues. The V end lost 5 bases, the J end lost 2 bases, and 14 bases lay between the germline ends. Germline V gene lookup returns CDR1 MNHEY and CDR2 SMNVEV (reference sequence).

The gene calls are TRBV6-5 and TRBJ2-5, with TRBD1 identical over 10 bases. Germline V lookup: CDR1 MNHEY, CDR2 SVGAGI. This CDR3 comprises 16 residues. J gave up 5 bases and V 2 bases, and 8 bases lay outside the gene matches. DNA of the CDR3: TGTGCCAGCAGTTACGAGACAGGGGGCGAGAGTGAGACCCAGTACTTC. This codes for CASSYETGGESETQYF.

This clone showed up just a few times. This chain connects TRBV29-1 to TRBJ1-2; maybe TRBD1 (5 bases). The CDR3 length is 11 residues. In germline, CDR1 is SQVTM, CDR2 ANQGSEA. V lost 6 bases and J 6 bases, leaving 11 bases between the germline ends. CDR3 in amino acids: CSVGGSDGYTF. CDR3 DNA sequence: TGCAGCGTGGGGGGGAGCGATGGCTACACCTTC.

This sequence joins TRBV5-1 and TRBJ1-4; D ambiguous. This CDR3 is built from 13 residues. CDR1 and CDR2 from the germline V gene are SGHRS and YFSETQ. Trimming shortened V by 6 bases and J by 7 bases, and 13 bases separated the two germline ends. CDR3 in amino acids: CASTAYAVEKLFF. CDR3 DNA sequence: TGCGCCAGCACCGCGTACGCCGTTGAAAAACTGTTTTTT.

The genes are TRBV5-1 and TRBJ2-2; the match to TRBD1 covers 7 bases. CDR3 length: 16 amino acids. Germline values: CDR1 SGHRS, CDR2 YFSETQ. Trimming cost V 0 bases and J 5 bases; bases outside gene matches: 7. The CDR3 spells CASSLAATGRTGELFF. CDR3 DNA sequence: TGCGCCAGCAGCTTGGCCGCGACAGGGCGGACCGGGGAGCTGTTTTTT.

The chain carries TRBV1 and TRBJ1-6; TRBD1, the D gene given by the table, was not confirmed from the DNA. TRBV1 is reported as a pseudogene. The CDR3 consists of 15 residues. The CDR3 DNA reads as TGCACCAGCAGCAGACAGGGGATCTATAATTCACCCCTCCACTTT. Its protein is CTSSRQGIYNSPLHF.

The genes are TRBV5-6 and TRBJ2-7, with 10 nucleotides matching TRBD2. V dropped 0 bases and J dropped 4; count of bases not matched to a gene: 4. Germline V gene sequence: CDR1 SGHDT, CDR2 YYEEEE. This CDR3 is built from 15 residues. The CDR3 protein is CASSLGLAGSYEQYF. The CDR3 region has the DNA TGTGCCAGCAGCTTGGGACTAGCGGGTTCTTACGAGCAGTACTTC.

This clone was observed once. The chain employs TRBV5-1 and TRBJ2-1; D ambiguous. There are 11 residues in the CDR3. V lost 3 bases and J lost 5, with 3 bases in between. Germline-derived CDR1 and CDR2 are SGHRS and YFSETQ. CDR3 amino acids: CASSSNNEQFF. CDR3 DNA sequence: TGCGCCAGCAGCTCTAACAATGAGCAGTTCTTC.

The chain joins TRBV25-1 to TRBJ2-1; D may correspond to TRBD1 or TRBD2 (5 bases each). V dropped 4 bases and J dropped 9 bases, with 10 bases sitting between them. The CDR3 sequence is 12 residues long. Germline values: CDR1 MGHDK, CDR2 SYGVNS. In nucleotides, the CDR3 is TGTGCCAGCAGTGCGAAGGGGAGTGAGCAGTTCTTC. As protein: CASSAKGSEQFF.

This clone was counted between two and nine times. The chain joins TRBV6-5 to TRBJ1-2; D gene unclear. CDR1 and CDR2 from the germline V gene are MNHEY and SVGAGI. Trimming took 4 bases from V and 4 from J, leaving 10 bases between them. The CDR3 is 13 amino acids. DNA of the CDR3: TGTGCCAGCAGTTCGCGGGTTCCCTATGGCTACACCTTC. This codes for CASSSRVPYGYTF.

As for this clone: Compared with germline, one end of the junction differs, possibly owing to a read error. The V call is TRBV5-6, the J call TRBJ2-7; 8 nucleotides align to TRBD1. The germline V gene encodes CDR1 SGHDT and CDR2 YYEEEE. The CDR3 consists of 15 residues. CDR3 loop: CAGSKGQGGSYEQYF. The CDR3 region has the DNA TGTGCCGGCAGCAAAGGACAGGGCGGATCCTACGAGCAGTACTTC. Full variable domain (outside the CDR3, taken from reference TRBV5-6 and TRBJ2-7): DAGVTQSPTHLIKTRGQQVTLRCSPKSGHDTVSWYQQALGQGPQFIFQYYEEEERQRGNFPDRFSGHQFPNYSSELNVNALLLGDSALYLCAGSKGQGGSYEQYFGPGTRLTVT.

This chain links TRBV23-1 with TRBJ1-1; D not certain. TRBV23-1 is an ORF, and what it does is uncertain. There are 12 residues in the CDR3. The V and J ends lost 3 bases and 4 bases respectively, with 6 bases between them. Written as DNA, the CDR3 is TGCGCCAGCAGTCACACAAGCACTGAAGCTTTCTTT. Amino acids: CASSHTSTEAFF.

The chain recombines TRBV27 with TRBJ2-7, with no clear D. Germline V gene data show CDR1 as MNHEY and CDR2 as SMNVEV (reference sequence). The V gene lost 4 bases and the J gene lost 3 bases, with 4 bases spanning the gap. This CDR3 spans 11 amino acids. This chain's CDR3 is CASSSNYEQYF. The DNA of the CDR3 is TGTGCCAGCAGTTCAAACTACGAGCAGTACTTC.

The J gene is TRBJ2-7, the V gene TRBV5-4; D call uncertain. V was cut by 4 bases and J by 0 bases, with 14 bases left in between. Germline V gene data show CDR1 as SGHNT and CDR2 as YYREEE (reference sequence). The CDR3 length is 15 residues. The CDR3 sequence: CASSPIDAPSYEQYF. CDR3 nucleotide sequence: TGTGCCAGCAGCCCGATAGATGCTCCCTCCTACGAGCAGTACTTC.

The chain combines TRBV29-1 with TRBJ2-1; possibly TRBD2 for D (5 bases). Germline CDR1 reads SQVTM; CDR2 reads ANQGSEA. The V end was cut by 8 bases, the J end by 3 bases, with 14 bases between. CDR3 size: 13 residues. CDR3 in DNA: TGCAGCTACCGGAGGCCGAACTACAATGAGCAGTTCTTC. Its protein product is CSYRRPNYNEQFF.

The chain links TRBV4-2 to TRBJ2-1; 8 bases agree with TRBD2. CDR1 and CDR2 from the germline V gene are LGHNA and YNFKEQ. The V segment lost 3 bases and the J segment 6 bases; nucleotides outside the gene matches: 4. The CDR3 runs 14 residues. Here the CDR3 DNA reads TGTGCCAGCAGCCAGGGACTAGTTGTCAATGAGCAGTTCTTC. It encodes CASSQGLVVNEQFF.

In this sample, this clone turned up once. This chain joins TRBV9 and TRBJ2-1; the match to TRBD1 covers 7 bases. Germline V gene lookup returns CDR1 SGDLS and CDR2 YYNGEE. The CDR3 sequence is 14 residues long. J gave up 8 bases and V 0 bases, and 5 bases lay outside the gene matches. The CDR3 is CASSVVAGGYEQFF. The CDR3 DNA is TGTGCCAGCAGCGTAGTAGCAGGGGGATATGAGCAGTTCTTC.

The gene calls are TRBV27 and TRBJ2-2, with TRBD2 matching over 9 bases. The ends lost 1 base at V and 1 base at J; junction bases unmatched: 1. CDR3 length: 16 residues. Germline V CDR1 and CDR2: MNHEY, SMNVEV (reference sequence). The chain's CDR3 is CASSLYSGRNTGELFF. The CDR3 bases are TGTGCCAGCAGTTTATATAGCGGGAGGAACACCGGGGAGCTGTTTTTT.

V gene TRBV27 combines with J gene TRBJ2-3; 10 bases agree with TRBD2. The CDR3 totals 18 residues. V lost 0 bases, J lost 5 bases, and 11 bases stayed unmatched. Germline lookup yields CDR1 MNHEY and CDR2 SMNVEV (reference sequence). The CDR3: CASSLSWTAGGPGDTQYF. CDR3 nucleotides: TGTGCCAGCAGTTTATCGTGGACAGCGGGAGGGCCAGGAGATACGCAGTATTTT.